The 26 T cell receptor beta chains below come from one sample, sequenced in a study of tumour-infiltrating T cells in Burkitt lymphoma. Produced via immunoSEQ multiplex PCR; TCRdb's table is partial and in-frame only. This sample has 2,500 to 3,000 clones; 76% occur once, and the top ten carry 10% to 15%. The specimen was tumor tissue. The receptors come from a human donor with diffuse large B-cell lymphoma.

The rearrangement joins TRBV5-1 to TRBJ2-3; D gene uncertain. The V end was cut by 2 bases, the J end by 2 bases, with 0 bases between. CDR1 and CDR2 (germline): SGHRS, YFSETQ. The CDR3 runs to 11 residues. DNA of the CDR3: TGCGCCAGCAGCTTCACAGATACGCAGTATTTT. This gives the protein CASSFTDTQYF.

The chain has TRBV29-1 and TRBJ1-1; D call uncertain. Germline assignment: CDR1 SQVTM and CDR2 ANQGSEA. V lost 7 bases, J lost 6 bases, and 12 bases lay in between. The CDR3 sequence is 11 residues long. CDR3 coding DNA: TGCAGCGCCGGACGGATTGCTGAAGCTTTCTTT. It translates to CSAGRIAEAFF.

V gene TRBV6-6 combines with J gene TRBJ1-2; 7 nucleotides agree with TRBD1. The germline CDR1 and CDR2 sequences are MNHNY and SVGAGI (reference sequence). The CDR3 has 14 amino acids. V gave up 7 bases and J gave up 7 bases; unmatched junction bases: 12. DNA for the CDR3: TGTGCCAGCACCTGGGACAGAACATCACCTGGCTACACCTTC. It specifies CASTWDRTSPGYTF.

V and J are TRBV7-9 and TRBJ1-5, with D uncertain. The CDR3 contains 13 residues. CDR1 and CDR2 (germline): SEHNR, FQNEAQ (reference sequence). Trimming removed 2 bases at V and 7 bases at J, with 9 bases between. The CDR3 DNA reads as TGTGCCAGCAGCTTATTCGGTGACCAGCCCCAGCATTTT. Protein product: CASSLFGDQPQHF.

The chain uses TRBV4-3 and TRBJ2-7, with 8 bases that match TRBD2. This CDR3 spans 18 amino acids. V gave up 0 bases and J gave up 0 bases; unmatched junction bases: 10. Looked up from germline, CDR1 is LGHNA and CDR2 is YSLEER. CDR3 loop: CASSQEGTPSGFSYEQYF. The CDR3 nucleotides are TGCGCCAGCAGCCAAGAAGGGACCCCTAGCGGGTTCTCCTACGAGCAGTACTTC.

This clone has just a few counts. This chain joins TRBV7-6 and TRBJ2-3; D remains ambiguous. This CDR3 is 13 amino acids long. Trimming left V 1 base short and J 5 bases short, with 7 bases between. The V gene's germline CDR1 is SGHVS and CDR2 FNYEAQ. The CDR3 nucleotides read TGTGCCAGCAGCTTAGGACGGATAGATACGCAGTATTTT. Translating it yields CASSLGRIDTQYF.

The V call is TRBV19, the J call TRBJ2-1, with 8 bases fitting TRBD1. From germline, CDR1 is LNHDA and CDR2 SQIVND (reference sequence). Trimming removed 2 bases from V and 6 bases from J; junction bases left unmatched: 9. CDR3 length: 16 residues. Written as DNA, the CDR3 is TGTGCCAGTAGTATACAATCGGGACAGGTATTCAATGAGCAGTTCTTC. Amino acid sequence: CASSIQSGQVFNEQFF.

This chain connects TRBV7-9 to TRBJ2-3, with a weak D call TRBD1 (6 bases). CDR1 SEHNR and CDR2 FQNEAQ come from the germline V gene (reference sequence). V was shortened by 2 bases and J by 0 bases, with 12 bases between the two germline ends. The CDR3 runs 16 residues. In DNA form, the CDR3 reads TGTGCCAGCAGCTTATCAGGGGCCCCGAGCACAGATACGCAGTATTTT. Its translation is CASSLSGAPSTDTQYF.

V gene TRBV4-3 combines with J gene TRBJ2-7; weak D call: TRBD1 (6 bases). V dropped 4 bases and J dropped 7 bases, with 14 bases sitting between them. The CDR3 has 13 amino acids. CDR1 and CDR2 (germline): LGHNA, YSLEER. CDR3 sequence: CASSPTGFAEQYF. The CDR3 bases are TGCGCCAGCAGCCCGACAGGTTTCGCGGAGCAGTACTTC.

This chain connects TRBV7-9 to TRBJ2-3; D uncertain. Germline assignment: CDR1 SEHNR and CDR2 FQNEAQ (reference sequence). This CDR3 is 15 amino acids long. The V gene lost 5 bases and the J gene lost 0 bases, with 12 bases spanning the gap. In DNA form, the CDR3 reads TGTGCCAGCAGCCCCGGGCAGTCGAGCACAGATACGCAGTATTTT. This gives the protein CASSPGQSSTDTQYF.

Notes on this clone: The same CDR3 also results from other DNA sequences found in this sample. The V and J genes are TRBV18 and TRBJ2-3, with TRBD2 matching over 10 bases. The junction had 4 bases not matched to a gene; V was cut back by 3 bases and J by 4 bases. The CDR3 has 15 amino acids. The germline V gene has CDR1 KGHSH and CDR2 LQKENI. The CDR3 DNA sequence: TGTGCCAGCTCACCCGGGGGACTAGCGTCAGATACGCAGTATTTT. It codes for CASSPGGLASDTQYF.

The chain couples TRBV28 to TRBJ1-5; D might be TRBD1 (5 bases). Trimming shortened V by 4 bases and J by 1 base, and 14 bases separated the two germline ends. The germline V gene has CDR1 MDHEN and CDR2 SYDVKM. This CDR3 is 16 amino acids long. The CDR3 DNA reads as TGTGCCAGCAGTTACCCGGGACTTGCCAGCAATCAGCCCCAGCATTTT. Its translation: CASSYPGLASNQPQHF.

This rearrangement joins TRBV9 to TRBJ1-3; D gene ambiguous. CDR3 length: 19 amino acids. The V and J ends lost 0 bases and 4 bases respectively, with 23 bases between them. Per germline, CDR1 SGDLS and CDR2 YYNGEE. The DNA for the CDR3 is TGTGCCAGCAGCGTAGAATCTATAGTATCTGTTCGGGAAGGAAACACCATATATTTT. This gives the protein CASSVESIVSVREGNTIYF.

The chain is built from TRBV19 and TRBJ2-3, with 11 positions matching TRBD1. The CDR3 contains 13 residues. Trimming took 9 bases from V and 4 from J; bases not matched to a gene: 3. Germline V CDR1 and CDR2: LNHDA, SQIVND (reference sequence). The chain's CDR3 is CASVGQGADTQYF. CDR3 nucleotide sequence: TGTGCCAGCGTGGGACAGGGGGCAGATACGCAGTATTTT.

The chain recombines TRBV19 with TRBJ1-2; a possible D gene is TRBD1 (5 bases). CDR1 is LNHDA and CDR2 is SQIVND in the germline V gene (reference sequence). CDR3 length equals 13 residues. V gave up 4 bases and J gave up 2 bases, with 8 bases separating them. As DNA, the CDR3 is TGTGCCAGTAGTACCGACAGCAACTATGGCTACACCTTC. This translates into CASSTDSNYGYTF.

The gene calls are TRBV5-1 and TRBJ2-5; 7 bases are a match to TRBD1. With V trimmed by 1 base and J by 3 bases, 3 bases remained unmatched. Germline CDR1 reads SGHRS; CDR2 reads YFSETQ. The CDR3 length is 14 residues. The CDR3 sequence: CASSLSGTEETQYF. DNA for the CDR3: TGCGCCAGCAGCTTGTCCGGGACAGAAGAGACCCAGTACTTC.

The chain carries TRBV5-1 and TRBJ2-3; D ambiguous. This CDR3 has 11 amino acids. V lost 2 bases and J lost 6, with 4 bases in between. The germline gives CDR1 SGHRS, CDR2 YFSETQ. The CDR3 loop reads CASSLVDTQYF. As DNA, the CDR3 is TGCGCCAGCAGCTTAGTGGATACGCAGTATTTT.

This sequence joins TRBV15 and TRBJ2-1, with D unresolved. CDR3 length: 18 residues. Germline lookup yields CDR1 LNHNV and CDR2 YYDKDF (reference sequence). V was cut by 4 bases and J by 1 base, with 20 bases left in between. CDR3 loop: CATSNQLGQLRSYNEQFF. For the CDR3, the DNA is TGTGCCACCAGCAACCAACTCGGGCAGCTCCGGTCCTACAATGAGCAGTTCTTC.

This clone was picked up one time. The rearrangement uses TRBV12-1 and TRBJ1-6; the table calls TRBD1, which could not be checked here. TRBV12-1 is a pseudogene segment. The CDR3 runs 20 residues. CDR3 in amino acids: CASSRYRDRELLWLISPLHF. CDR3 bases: TGTGCCAGCAGCCGATACCGGGACAGGGAGCTGTTGTGGCTGATTTCACCCCTCCACTTT.

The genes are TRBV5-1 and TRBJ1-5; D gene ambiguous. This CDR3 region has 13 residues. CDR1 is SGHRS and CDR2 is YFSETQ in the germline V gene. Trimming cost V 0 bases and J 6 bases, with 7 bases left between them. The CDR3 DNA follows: TGCGCCAGCAGCTTGGGGGTGGGTCAGCCCCAGCATTTT. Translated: CASSLGVGQPQHF.

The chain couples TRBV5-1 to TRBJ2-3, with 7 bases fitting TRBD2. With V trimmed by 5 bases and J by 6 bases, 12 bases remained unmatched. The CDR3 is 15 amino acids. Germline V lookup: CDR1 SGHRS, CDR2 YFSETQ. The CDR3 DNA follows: TGCGCCAGCAGAAGAGAGGGAGGGCGGGGTGATACGCAGTATTTT. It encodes CASRREGGRGDTQYF. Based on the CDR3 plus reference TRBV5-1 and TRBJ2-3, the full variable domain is KAGVTQTPRYLIKTRGQQVTLSCSPISGHRSVSWYQQTPGQGLQFLFEYFSETQRNKGNFPGRFSGRQFSNSRSEMNVSTLELGDSALYLCASRREGGRGDTQYFGPGTRLTVL.

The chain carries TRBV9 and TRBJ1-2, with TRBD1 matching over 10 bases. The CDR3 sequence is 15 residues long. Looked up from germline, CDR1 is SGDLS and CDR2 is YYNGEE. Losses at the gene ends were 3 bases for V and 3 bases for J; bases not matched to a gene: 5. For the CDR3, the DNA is TGTGCCAGCAGCGGAGGGACAGGGGAGTACTATGGCTACACCTTC. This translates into CASSGGTGEYYGYTF.

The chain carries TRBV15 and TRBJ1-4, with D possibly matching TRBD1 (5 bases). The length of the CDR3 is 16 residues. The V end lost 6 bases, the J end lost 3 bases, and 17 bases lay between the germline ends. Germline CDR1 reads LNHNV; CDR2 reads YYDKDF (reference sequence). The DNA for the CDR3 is TGTGCCACCAGGGAATCGGGTCGACAGTCTAATGAAAAACTGTTTTTT. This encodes CATRESGRQSNEKLFF.

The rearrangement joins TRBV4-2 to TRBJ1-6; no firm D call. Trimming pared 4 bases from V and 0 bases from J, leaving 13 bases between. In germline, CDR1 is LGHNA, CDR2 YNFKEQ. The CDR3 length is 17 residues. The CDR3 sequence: CASSLSQVSSYNSPLHF. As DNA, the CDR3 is TGTGCCAGCAGCCTAAGCCAGGTCAGCTCCTATAATTCACCCCTCCACTTT.

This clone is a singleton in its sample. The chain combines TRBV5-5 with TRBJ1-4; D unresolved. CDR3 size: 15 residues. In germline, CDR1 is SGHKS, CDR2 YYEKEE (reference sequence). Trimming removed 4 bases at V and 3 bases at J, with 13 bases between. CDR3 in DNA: TGTGCCAGCAGCATGCCCTACGAGGCTAATGAAAAACTGTTTTTT. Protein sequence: CASSMPYEANEKLFF.

The CDR3, as DNA: TGTGCCAGCAGCTTATCCGTAACGGGGCAGCAGTTCTTC. This sequence encodes CASSLSVTGQQFF. The chain carries TRBV7-8 and TRBJ2-1; D possibly uses TRBD1 or TRBD2 (5 bases each). Germline assignment: CDR1 SGHVS and CDR2 FQNEAQ. The germline V and J ends were trimmed by 2 bases and 11 bases, with 13 bases remaining between them. The CDR3 contains 13 residues.